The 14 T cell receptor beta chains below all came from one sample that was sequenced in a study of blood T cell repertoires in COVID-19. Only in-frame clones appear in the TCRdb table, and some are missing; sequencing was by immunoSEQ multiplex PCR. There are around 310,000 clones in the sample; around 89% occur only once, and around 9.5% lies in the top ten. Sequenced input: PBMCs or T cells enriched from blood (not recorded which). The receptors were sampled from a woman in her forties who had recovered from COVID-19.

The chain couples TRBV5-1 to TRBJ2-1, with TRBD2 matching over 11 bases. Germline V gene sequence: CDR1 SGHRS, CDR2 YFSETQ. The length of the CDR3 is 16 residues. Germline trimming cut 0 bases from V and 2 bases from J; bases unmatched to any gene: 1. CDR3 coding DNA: TGCGCCAGCAGCTTGGTGACTAGCGGGACCTACAATGAGCAGTTCTTC. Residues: CASSLVTSGTYNEQFF.

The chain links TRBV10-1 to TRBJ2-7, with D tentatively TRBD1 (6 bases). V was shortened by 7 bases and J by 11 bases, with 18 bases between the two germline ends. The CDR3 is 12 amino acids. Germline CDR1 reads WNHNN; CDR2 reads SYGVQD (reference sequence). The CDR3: CASTDEQGKEYF. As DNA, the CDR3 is TGCGCCAGCACCGACGAACAGGGAAAGGAGTACTTC.

The CDR3 nucleotides are TGTGCCAGCAGTTTAAACAGGGGAGTAGCCAATCAGCCCCAGCATTTT. Amino acids: CASSLNRGVANQPQHF. The rearrangement joins TRBV27 to TRBJ1-5; TRBD1 agrees at 7 bases. CDR3 length: 16 residues. Germline loops: CDR1 MNHEY, CDR2 SMNVEV (reference sequence). J lost 3 bases, V lost 2 bases, and 7 bases had no gene match.

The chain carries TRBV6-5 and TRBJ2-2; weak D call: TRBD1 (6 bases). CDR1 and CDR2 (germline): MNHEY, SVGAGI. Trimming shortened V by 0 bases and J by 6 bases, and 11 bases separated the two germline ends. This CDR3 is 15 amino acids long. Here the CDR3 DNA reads TGTGCCAGCAGTTACTCCGCACAGGGAGCCGGGGAGCTGTTTTTT. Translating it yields CASSYSAQGAGELFF.

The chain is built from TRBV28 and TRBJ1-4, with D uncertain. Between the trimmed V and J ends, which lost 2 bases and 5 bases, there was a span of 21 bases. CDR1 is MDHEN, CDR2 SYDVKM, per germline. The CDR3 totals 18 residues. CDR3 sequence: CASSLMGRGSGKNEKLFF. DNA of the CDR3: TGTGCCAGCAGTTTAATGGGTCGGGGTTCCGGGAAAAATGAAAAACTGTTTTTT.

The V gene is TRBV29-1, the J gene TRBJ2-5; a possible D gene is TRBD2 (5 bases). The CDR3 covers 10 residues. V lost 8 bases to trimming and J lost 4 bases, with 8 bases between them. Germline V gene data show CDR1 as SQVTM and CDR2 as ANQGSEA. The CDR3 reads CSCEGETQYF. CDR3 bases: TGCAGCTGCGAGGGAGAGACCCAGTACTTC.

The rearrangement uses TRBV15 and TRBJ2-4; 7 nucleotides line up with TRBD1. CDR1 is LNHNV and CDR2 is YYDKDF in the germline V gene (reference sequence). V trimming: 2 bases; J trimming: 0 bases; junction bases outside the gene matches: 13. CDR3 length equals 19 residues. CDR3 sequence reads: CATSRNQGDRALAKNIQYF. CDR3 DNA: TGTGCCACCAGCAGAAATCAGGGAGACAGGGCCCTAGCCAAAAACATTCAGTACTTC.

CDR3 nucleotide sequence: TGCGCCAGCAGCTTGGATGGGGCAGGGGAGGGTCAGCCCCAGCATTTT. The encoded protein is CASSLDGAGEGQPQHF. The gene calls are TRBV5-1 and TRBJ1-5, with D possibly matching TRBD1 (6 bases). Germline CDR1 and CDR2: SGHRS and YFSETQ. V was shortened by 0 bases and J by 6 bases, with 16 bases between the two germline ends. The CDR3 covers 16 residues. The full variable domain, completed using reference TRBV5-1 and TRBJ1-5, is KAGVTQTPRYLIKTRGQQVTLSCSPISGHRSVSWYQQTPGQGLQFLFEYFSETQRNKGNFPGRFSGRQFSNSRSEMNVSTLELGDSALYLCASSLDGAGEGQPQHFGDGTRLSIL.

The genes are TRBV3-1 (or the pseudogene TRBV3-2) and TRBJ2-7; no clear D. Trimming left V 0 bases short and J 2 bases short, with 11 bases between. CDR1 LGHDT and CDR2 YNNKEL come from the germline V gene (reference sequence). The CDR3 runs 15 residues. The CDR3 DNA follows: TGTGCCAGCAGCCAAGATCAAGCTTCGCCCTACGAGCAGTACTTC. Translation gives CASSQDQASPYEQYF.

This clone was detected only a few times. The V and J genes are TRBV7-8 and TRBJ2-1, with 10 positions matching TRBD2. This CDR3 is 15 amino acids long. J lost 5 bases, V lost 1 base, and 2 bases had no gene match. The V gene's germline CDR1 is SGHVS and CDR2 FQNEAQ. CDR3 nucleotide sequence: TGTGCCAGCAGCTTAGGGACTAGCGGCAACAATGAGCAGTTCTTC. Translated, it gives CASSLGTSGNNEQFF.

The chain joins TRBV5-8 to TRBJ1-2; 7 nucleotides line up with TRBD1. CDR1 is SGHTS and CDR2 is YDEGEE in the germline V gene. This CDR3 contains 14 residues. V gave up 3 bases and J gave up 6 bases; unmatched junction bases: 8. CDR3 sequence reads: CASSSWTGFDGYTF. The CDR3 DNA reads TGTGCCAGCAGCTCTTGGACAGGCTTTGATGGCTACACCTTC.

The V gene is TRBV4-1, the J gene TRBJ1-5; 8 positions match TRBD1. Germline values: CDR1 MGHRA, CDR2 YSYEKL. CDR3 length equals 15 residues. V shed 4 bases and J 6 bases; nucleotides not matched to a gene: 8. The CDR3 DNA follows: TGCGCCAGCAGCCGAGAGACAGGGGTAAGTCAGCCCCAGCATTTT. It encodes CASSRETGVSQPQHF.

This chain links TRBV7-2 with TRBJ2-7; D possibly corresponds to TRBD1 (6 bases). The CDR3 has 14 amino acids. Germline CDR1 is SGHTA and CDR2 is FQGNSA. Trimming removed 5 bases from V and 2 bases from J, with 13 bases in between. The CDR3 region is CASSPRRDTYEQYF. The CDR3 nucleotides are TGTGCCAGCAGCCCCCGCCGGGACACCTACGAGCAGTACTTC.

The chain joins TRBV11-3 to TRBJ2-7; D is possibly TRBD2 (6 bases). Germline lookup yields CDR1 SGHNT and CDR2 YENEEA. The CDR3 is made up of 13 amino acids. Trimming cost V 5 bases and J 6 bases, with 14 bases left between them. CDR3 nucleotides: TGTGCCAGCAGCCTCGGGGTAGCGGCCGAGCAGTACTTC. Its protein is CASSLGVAAEQYF. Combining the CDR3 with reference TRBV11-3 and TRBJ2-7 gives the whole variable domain EAGVVQSPRYKIIEKKQPVAFWCNPISGHNTLYWYLQNLGQGPELLIRYENEEAVDDSQLPKDRFSAERLKGVDSTLKIQPAELGDSAVYLCASSLGVAAEQYFGPGTRLTVT.